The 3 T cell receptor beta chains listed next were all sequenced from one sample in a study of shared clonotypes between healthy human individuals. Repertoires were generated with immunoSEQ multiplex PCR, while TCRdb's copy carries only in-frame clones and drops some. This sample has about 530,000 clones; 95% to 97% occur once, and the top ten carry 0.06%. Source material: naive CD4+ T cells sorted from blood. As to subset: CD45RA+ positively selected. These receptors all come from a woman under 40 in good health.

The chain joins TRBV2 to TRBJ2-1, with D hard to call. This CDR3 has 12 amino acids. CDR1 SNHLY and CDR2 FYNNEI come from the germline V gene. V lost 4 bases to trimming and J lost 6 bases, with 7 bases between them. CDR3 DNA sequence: TGTGCCAGCAGTGTAAGAGGCAATGAGCAGTTCTTC. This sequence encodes CASSVRGNEQFF.

CDR3 sequence reads: CASTGTGSYEQYF. CDR3 coding DNA: TGCGCCAGTACCGGGACAGGGTCCTACGAGCAGTACTTC. The rearrangement joins TRBV10-2 to TRBJ2-7; TRBD1 agrees at 9 bases. The CDR3 consists of 13 residues. CDR1 is WSHSY and CDR2 is SAAADI in the germline V gene. The trim removed 9 bases at V and 1 base at J, leaving 4 bases unmatched.

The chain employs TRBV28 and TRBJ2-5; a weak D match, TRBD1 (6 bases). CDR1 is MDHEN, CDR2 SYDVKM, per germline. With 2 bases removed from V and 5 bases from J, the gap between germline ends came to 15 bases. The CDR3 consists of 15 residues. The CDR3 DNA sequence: TGTGCCAGCAGTTTAAGCAGGGGAGTCGGGGAGACCCAGTACTTC. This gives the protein CASSLSRGVGETQYF.